This T cell receptor beta chain stems from a study of T cells after yellow fever vaccination. Study-level findings and limits: Just a small share of clonotypes turned up in the CD4 compartment as well as the CD8 compartment.

Trimming took 4 bases from V and 5 from J; bases not matched to a gene: 9. The germline CDR1 and CDR2 sequences are SGHTA and FQGNSA. This CDR3 region has 15 residues. This clonotype was detected many times. TCRdb re-derived calls from the 5' RACE reads in MiXCR, one entry per CDR3 protein. The sample carries 25,000 to 30,000 distinct CDR3 sequences, 4.5% to 7% recorded once. This receptor was identified in a man younger than 45 who received the YFV17D yellow fever vaccine. Sample: PBMCs, either bulk or a sorted T-cell subset (CD4+, CD8+, memory, or dextramer-sorted; not recorded which), taken 15 days after the yellow fever booster vaccination. This chain uses TRBV7-2 with TRBJ2-7; 9 nucleotides align to TRBD2. CDR3 loop: CASSYSLAGLDEQYF. Written as DNA, the CDR3 is TGTGCCAGCAGCTATTCCCTAGCGGGATTGGACGAGCAGTACTTC.